This note documents a single TCR beta chain sequence. The antigen is not known. The data belong to a study of T cell responses to AZD1222 COVID-19 vaccine. Points from the study as a whole: Reportedly, nearly half the spike-specific TCRs target unmutated variant regions.

The assay was immunoSEQ multiplex PCR, and TCRdb's table has in-frame clones only and misses some. The table includes more than 80,000 clones, roughly 93% detected once. Trimming pared 7 bases from V and 1 base from J, leaving 16 bases between. Germline CDR1 LNHDA, CDR2 SQIVND (reference sequence). The CDR3 is made up of 15 amino acids. The TCR was taken from an adult in good health. The input for sequencing was peripheral blood, taken on day 0 of AZD1222 vaccination. The genes are TRBV19 and TRBJ1-1; no clear D gene. This chain's CDR3 is CASTQVGFQNTEAFF. The CDR3 DNA follows: TGTGCCAGTACCCAGGTTGGTTTCCAGAACACTGAAGCTTTCTTT.